This T cell receptor (beta chain) was captured in a study of CD8+CD57+ T cells in acquired aplastic anemia. Turning to the study itself: Each DNA sample taken from sorted CD4+ and CD8+ cells came to about 3.2 ug on average.

Template material for TCR beta VDJ and CDR3 profiling consisted of genomic DNA. TCRdb analysed the reads with MiXCR anew, one entry per CDR3 protein. The data contain 150,000 to 200,000 distinct CDR3 sequences, around 47% of them singletons. Study results and limitations: A significant difference in CD8+ Simpson's diversity between patients and controls was not found. A set of more than 25 CD8+ CDR3 sequences was shared between patients and controls, and these sequences appeared highly expressed in patients.

The CDR3 spans 16 residues. Germline V gives CDR1 SGHRS, CDR2 YFSETQ. The J segment lost 8 bases and the V segment lost 0 bases, leaving 6 bases of the junction unmatched. Concerning this clonotype: What it binds is not known.

An expansion of CD8+CD57+ cells by flow cytometry had been shown in patients chosen for sequencing. What was sequenced was sorted CD4+, CD8+, or CD8+CD57+ T cells (not recorded which) from PBMCs. The TCR originated in a human donor with aplastic anemia. The chain links TRBV5-1 to TRBJ2-3, with TRBD2 matching 13 bases. The CDR3 bases are TGCGCCAGCAGCTTGGGACTAGCGGGGGGTCTGGGTACGCAGTATTTT. Translated, it gives CASSLGLAGGLGTQYF.